These T cell receptor beta chains were read from a single sample in a study of blood T cell repertoires in COVID-19. Some clones are missing from TCRdb's copy, which holds only in-frame ones; the method was immunoSEQ multiplex PCR. This table holds 300,000 to 400,000 clones, around 87% found once. The sequencing input was peripheral blood. Receptors were obtained from a woman aged 45-59 years with active or convalescent COVID-19. CDR3s leave out the opening cysteine and the closing phenylalanine or tryptophan. Fields, in order: J gene, V gene, clone size, CDR3 protein. Size is omitted from some rows. Given values are once, few, many or a class for expanded clones.

>TRBJ2-4|TRBV7-8|NA
ASSLGGQTLAKNIQY
>TRBJ2-1|TRBV25-1|NA
ASSELAGRANNEQF
>TRBJ1-3|TRBV3-1/TRBV3-2|few
ASSQIQAPSGNTIY
>TRBJ2-5|TRBV19|NA
ASSPGLYQETQY
>TRBJ2-7|TRBV29-1|NA
SVVDEQY
>TRBJ1-4|TRBV10-3|NA
AITLNRASAEKLF
>TRBJ1-4|TRBV7-9|NA
ASSASGGPNEKLF
>TRBJ1-1|TRBV27|NA
ASGRGRGNTEAF
>TRBJ1-2|TRBV5-8|NA
ASSFMEGGYGYT
>TRBJ2-6|TRBV24-1|NA
ATSGVGAGANVLT
>TRBJ1-1|TRBV11-2|NA
ASSFADGDTF
>TRBJ2-2|TRBV3-1/TRBV3-2|NA
ASSQESWGGELF
>TRBJ1-2|TRBV15|NA
ATSRDQGNYGYT
>TRBJ2-2|TRBV15|NA
ATSRAQGVGELF
>TRBJ2-7|TRBV9|NA
ASSVVAGPNGEQY
>TRBJ2-5|TRBV15|NA
ATSRAGDRKETQY
>TRBJ2-1|TRBV28|NA
ASTRQEDWTSGAYWADNEQF
>TRBJ2-3|TRBV19|NA
ASSIDSGPDTQY
>TRBJ1-5|TRBV18|NA
ASSPTGDRNQPQH
>TRBJ2-7|TRBV19|NA
ASSPTSGGPRPYEQY
>TRBJ2-5|TRBV7-9|NA
ASGRDTSQETQY
>TRBJ1-6|TRBV5-1|NA
ASSLNNGQPNSPLH
>TRBJ1-1|TRBV6-5|NA
ASRVGQANTEAF
>TRBJ1-1|TRBV18|once
ASSLRISVTRNTEAF
>TRBJ2-1|TRBV6-5|NA
ASTVDRGLIYEQF
>TRBJ1-2|TRBV2|NA
ASEIARDGYT
>TRBJ2-3|TRBV14|NA
ASTQRAGETDTQY
>TRBJ2-2|TRBV27|NA
ASSLTTSGRLIGELF
>TRBJ2-1|TRBV19|NA
ASSRSGTNEQF
>TRBJ2-1|TRBV7-3|NA
ASSLIPSRTSGYNEQF
>TRBJ2-1|TRBV27|NA
ASSLLTSGGADEQF
>TRBJ2-7|TRBV27|once
ASRRQGAFYEQY
>TRBJ2-3|TRBV7-2|NA
ASSWTSGGGDTQY
>TRBJ1-2|TRBV28|NA
ASSIPPGQGQGYT
>TRBJ1-3|TRBV7-2|NA
ASSLSQGLYGNTIY
>TRBJ2-5|TRBV11-2|NA
ASSLRWREGSETQY
>TRBJ1-5|TRBV7-2|NA
ASSKDRNQPQH
>TRBJ1-2|TRBV14|NA
ASSRTDRNYGYT
>TRBJ2-7|TRBV29-1|NA
SVEESYEQY
>TRBJ1-1|TRBV28|NA
ASSLFDRGTEAF
>TRBJ1-1|TRBV4-2|NA
ASSQELRVFPINKNTEAF
>TRBJ1-2|TRBV19|once
ASRTGVGRNYGYT
>TRBJ1-4|TRBV29-1|NA
SVGDRGGPATNEKLF
>TRBJ2-7|TRBV9|few
ASSPTQGMSLEQY
>TRBJ1-2|TRBV6-5|once
ASRSPGTEAYGYT
>TRBJ1-3|TRBV3-1/TRBV3-2|NA
ASSQGDRINTIY
>TRBJ1-5|TRBV19|NA
ASSIRRTLLSNQPQH
>TRBJ2-1|TRBV28|NA
ASSFSPLAPSYNEQF
>TRBJ1-5|TRBV20-1|NA
SASRGQVNQPQH
>TRBJ1-6|TRBV6-5|NA
ASREGWDSPLH
>TRBJ1-1|TRBV5-4|NA
ASSRYDRVNTEAF
>TRBJ2-1|TRBV7-3|NA
ASSLSAGLYNEQF
>TRBJ1-5|TRBV6-6|NA
ASRPDRGYNQPQH